This T cell receptor beta chain appears in the sequencing data of a study of cytomegalovirus exposure and HLA in healthy donors. Findings and caveats of the study: TCR beta V- and J-gene trimming, according to a later analysis, was linked to a missense DCLRE1C variant. After further analysis at a later stage, 16,951 TCR beta sequences were associated with HLA alleles at 0.05 false discovery rate. While the bulk of TCR sequences proved rare, some public TCRs turned up in many donors. Some V segments, TRBV6-2 and TRBV6-3 among them, were indistinguishable and were therefore excluded.

This clone was seen a handful of times. Its target is unknown. The CDR3 has 16 residues. The ends lost 0 bases at V and 1 base at J; junction bases unmatched: 4. Germline assignment: CDR1 WNHNN and CDR2 SYGVQD (reference sequence). A multiplex PCR was run with 60 Vbeta primers and 13 Jbeta primers. Sequencing was performed with immunoSEQ multiplex PCR; in TCRdb, only in-frame clones are kept and a portion is missing. There are roughly 81,000 clones in the sample; over 70% occur only once, and roughly 2% lies in the top ten. The sample was PBMCs. The sequence derives from a boy aged 5-17 years in good health and CMV-seronegative. The chain has TRBV10-1 and TRBJ2-7; TRBD1 matches 9 bases. The CDR3 DNA reads as TGCGCCAGCAGTGAGTCAGTGACAGGGGGTTCCTACGAGCAGTACTTC. Its translation: CASSESVTGGSYEQYF.